These 21 T cell receptor beta chains originate from one sample sequenced in a study of T cells in Graves' hyperthyroidism and ophthalmopathy. Regions amplified from RNA transcripts were the TCR beta CDR3 regions. Carried out on the TCR CDR3, a first-round RT-PCR used the HTBI primer set. TCRdb reanalysed the multiplex PCR reads using MiXCR and keeps one entry per CDR3 protein. The table has hundreds of thousands of distinct CDR3 sequences, about a fifth seen once. The sample taken for sequencing was blood. Receptors originate from a young woman with Graves' hyperthyroidism.

This clonotype was counted ten times or more. The chain carries TRBV12-3 or TRBV12-4 and TRBJ1-2; 7 nucleotides line up with TRBD1. After removal of 7 bases from V and 4 bases from J, the junction contained 3 bases not matched to a gene. The CDR3 contains 12 residues. In DNA form, the CDR3 reads TGTGCCAGCATGAGGGACAGCTATGGCTACACCTTC. It specifies CASMRDSYGYTF.

This clonotype was detected ten times or more. The V and J genes are TRBV6-1 and TRBJ1-2, with a weak D call TRBD1 (5 bases). Looked up from germline, CDR1 is MNHNS and CDR2 is SASEGT. Trimming took off 7 bases at V and 2 bases at J, with 11 bases between the two ends. This CDR3 has 13 residues. CDR3 sequence reads: CASTKEGNYGYTF. The CDR3 DNA reads as TGTGCCAGCACCAAAGAGGGGAACTATGGCTACACCTTC.

The genes are TRBV6-2 or TRBV6-3 and TRBJ2-7; the match to TRBD1 covers 7 bases. V gave up 4 bases and J gave up 0 bases; unmatched junction bases: 15. The germline CDR1 and CDR2 sequences are MNHEY and SVGEGT. This CDR3 has 18 residues. CDR3 in amino acids: CASSSGQKPYHSSYEQYF. CDR3 DNA sequence: TGTGCCAGCAGTTCGGGACAGAAGCCTTACCACAGCTCCTACGAGCAGTACTTC.

This clonotype has ten or more counts. The chain combines TRBV5-1 with TRBJ1-1, with D tentatively TRBD1 (5 bases). V was trimmed by 4 bases and J by 5 bases, leaving 27 bases between them. CDR1 SGHRS and CDR2 YFSETQ come from the germline V gene. The CDR3 consists of 18 residues. The CDR3: CASSNPGVSHPWGTEAFF. The DNA for the CDR3 is TGCGCCAGCAGCAACCCCGGGGTTTCGCACCCTTGGGGGACTGAAGCTTTCTTT. The variable domain in full, with the rest retrieved from reference TRBV5-1 and TRBJ1-1, is KAGVTQTPRYLIKTRGQQVTLSCSPISGHRSVSWYQQTPGQGLQFLFEYFSETQRNKGNFPGRFSGRQFSNSRSEMNVSTLELGDSALYLCASSNPGVSHPWGTEAFFGQGTRLTVV.

At least ten counts were recorded for this clonotype. V is TRBV9 and J is TRBJ2-7; 10 bases match TRBD1. CDR1 is SGDLS and CDR2 is YYNGEE in the germline V gene. V lost 0 bases, J lost 5 bases, and 5 bases stayed unmatched. The CDR3 sequence is 15 residues long. As DNA, the CDR3 is TGTGCCAGCAGCGTAGGGGACAGGGGCATCCACGAGCAGTACTTC. It translates to CASSVGDRGIHEQYF.

This clonotype was counted at least ten times. The rearrangement uses TRBV12-3 or TRBV12-4 and TRBJ2-1; 11 nucleotides agree with TRBD2. V lost 0 bases, J lost 2 bases, and 9 bases stayed unmatched. The CDR3 has 19 residues. CDR3 protein: CASSLAASLAGGPYNEQFF. CDR3 coding DNA: TGTGCCAGCAGTTTAGCCGCCTCTCTAGCGGGGGGTCCCTACAATGAGCAGTTCTTC.

Ten or more counts support this clonotype. The V and J genes are TRBV10-3 and TRBJ2-2; 10 bases are shared with TRBD2. V shed 9 bases, J shed 4 bases, and the junction held 5 bases outside the gene matches. The germline V gene has CDR1 ENHRY and CDR2 SYGVKD. The CDR3 is 14 residues long. The CDR3 DNA is TGTGCCATATCGACTAGCGGGTTCACCGGGGAGCTGTTTTTT. Amino acid sequence: CAISTSGFTGELFF.

The table lists this clonotype with many counts. The chain has TRBV6-5 and TRBJ1-1, with a possible D match to TRBD1 (5 bases). Germline V gene data show CDR1 as MNHEY and CDR2 as SVGAGI. This CDR3 spans 12 amino acids. The V end was cut by 2 bases, the J end by 7 bases, with 8 bases between. Here the CDR3 reads CASSYLRGEAFF. The DNA of the CDR3 is TGTGCCAGCAGTTACCTGAGGGGTGAAGCTTTCTTT.

This clonotype has ten or more counts. V gene TRBV12-3 or TRBV12-4 combines with J gene TRBJ1-2, with 8 bases lining up with TRBD1. V was pared by 1 base and J by 7 bases, with 5 bases of the junction left unmatched. The CDR3 consists of 14 residues. The CDR3 sequence is CASSLGRDRGGYTF. The CDR3 DNA reads TGTGCCAGCAGTTTAGGTCGCGACAGGGGTGGCTACACCTTC.

This chain links TRBV12-3 or TRBV12-4 with TRBJ2-7, with TRBD2 matching over 9 bases. The CDR3 is made up of 14 amino acids. With 6 bases clipped from V and 4 bases from J, the junction kept 7 bases outside the gene matches. CDR3 loop: CASSLSGRTYEQYF. CDR3 coding DNA: TGTGCCAGCAGCCTTAGCGGGAGAACTTACGAGCAGTACTTC.

The chain recombines TRBV3-1 with TRBJ1-2; D is undetermined. V was trimmed by 3 bases and J by 4 bases, leaving 9 bases between them. CDR3 length: 13 residues. The V gene's germline CDR1 is LGHDT and CDR2 YNNKEL (reference sequence). The CDR3 DNA sequence: TGTGCCAGCAGCCATGAGGGAAGCTATGGCTACACCTTC. Residues: CASSHEGSYGYTF.

The sample holds many counts of this clonotype. V and J are TRBV29-1 and TRBJ2-5; D is uncertain. Trimming stripped 6 bases from V and 6 bases from J, with 8 bases between. Germline V gives CDR1 SQVTM, CDR2 ANQGSEA. This CDR3 has 10 residues. CDR3 in DNA: TGCAGCGTGGGGTGGCAGACCCAGTACTTC. Its protein is CSVGWQTQYF. Full variable domain (remainder filled in from reference TRBV29-1 and TRBJ2-5): SAVISQKPSRDICQRGTSLTIQCQVDSQVTMMFWYRQQPGQSLTLIATANQGSEATYESGFVIDKFPISRPNLTFSTLTVSNMSPEDSSIYLCSVGWQTQYFGPGTRLLVL.

This clonotype was recorded at least ten times. The genes are TRBV4-1 and TRBJ1-1; D might be TRBD1 (5 bases). The V end was cut by 0 bases, the J end by 5 bases, with 13 bases between. The length of the CDR3 is 15 residues. Germline values: CDR1 MGHRA, CDR2 YSYEKL. The CDR3 DNA follows: TGCGCCAGCAGCCAAGAAGGGGCAGGGAGGACTGAAGCTTTCTTT. Translating gives CASSQEGAGRTEAFF.

In this sample, this clonotype turned up a few times. CDR3 sequence: CASSTGTGNVLTF. The CDR3, as DNA: TGTGCCAGTAGTACCGGGACGGGCAACGTCCTGACTTTC. This chain joins TRBV19 and TRBJ2-6; D tentatively fits TRBD1 or TRBD2 (5 bases each). The length of the CDR3 is 13 residues. Germline assignment: CDR1 LNHDA and CDR2 SQIVND (reference sequence). The V and J ends lost 4 bases and 9 bases respectively, with 10 bases between them. The full variable domain, in which reference TRBV19 and TRBJ2-6 provide the parts outside the CDR3, is DGGITQSPKYLFRKEGQNVTLSCEQNLNHDAMYWYRQDPGQGLRLIYYSQIVNDFQKGDIAEGYSVSREKKESFPLTVTSAQKNPTAFYLCASSTGTGNVLTFGAGSRLTVL.

This clonotype was detected many times. The genes are TRBV12-3 or TRBV12-4 and TRBJ1-2; tentative D call: TRBD1 (5 bases). The CDR3 has 15 residues. With 3 bases removed from V and 5 bases from J, the gap between germline ends came to 16 bases. The CDR3 region is CASSLWVRGRYGYTF. Written as DNA, the CDR3 is TGTGCCAGCAGTTTGTGGGTTAGGGGCAGGTATGGCTACACCTTC.

This clonotype has a single count. The chain uses TRBV30 and TRBJ1-5; a weak D match, TRBD1 (5 bases). The length of the CDR3 is 13 residues. Trimming pared 1 base from V and 5 bases from J, leaving 9 bases between. CDR1 is GTSNPN, CDR2 SVGIG, per germline (reference sequence). The CDR3 bases are TGTGCCTGGAGTGCCTTGGGGGATCAGCCCCAGCATTTT. Encoded protein: CAWSALGDQPQHF.

This clonotype was recorded many times. The chain links TRBV12-3 or TRBV12-4 to TRBJ1-5; 7 bases line up with TRBD1. The length of the CDR3 is 13 residues. V lost 6 bases, J lost 3 bases, and 2 bases stayed unmatched. This CDR3 reads CASSGQANQPQHF. CDR3 bases: TGTGCCAGCAGCGGACAGGCCAATCAGCCCCAGCATTTT.

This clonotype appeared many times. V and J are TRBV12-3 or TRBV12-4 and TRBJ1-5; 7 bases align to TRBD1. CDR3 length: 16 residues. Trimming cost V 6 bases and J 1 base; bases outside gene matches: 9. This CDR3 is CASSRYNRGSNQPQHF. CDR3 DNA sequence: TGTGCCAGCAGCCGATACAACAGGGGAAGCAATCAGCCCCAGCATTTT.

In this sample, this clonotype turned up many times. The V call is TRBV6-2 or TRBV6-3, the J call TRBJ2-2, with D unclear. The CDR3 length is 13 residues. V was clipped by 6 bases and J by 6 bases, with 11 bases between them. Germline-derived CDR1 and CDR2 are MNHEY and SVGEGT. CDR3 DNA sequence: TGTGCCAGCAGCCAACCGGCCCCCGGGGAGCTGTTTTTT. This encodes CASSQPAPGELFF.

The chain links TRBV12-3 or TRBV12-4 to TRBJ2-6; unclear D gene. The CDR3 consists of 15 residues. Trimming shortened V by 5 bases and J by 5 bases, and 13 bases separated the two germline ends. This CDR3 reads CASSPDMGRANVLTF. For the CDR3, the DNA is TGTGCCAGCAGTCCAGACATGGGTCGGGCCAACGTCCTGACTTTC.

This clonotype has ten or more counts. This sequence joins TRBV7-9 and TRBJ1-1, with a weak D call TRBD1 (6 bases). CDR1 and CDR2 from the germline V gene are SEHNR and FQNEAQ (reference sequence). V shed 4 bases and J shed 1 base, with 10 bases lying between them. The CDR3 totals 14 residues. The CDR3 spells CASSSIQGNTEAFF. The DNA for the CDR3 is TGTGCCAGCAGCTCTATACAGGGGAACACTGAAGCTTTCTTT.